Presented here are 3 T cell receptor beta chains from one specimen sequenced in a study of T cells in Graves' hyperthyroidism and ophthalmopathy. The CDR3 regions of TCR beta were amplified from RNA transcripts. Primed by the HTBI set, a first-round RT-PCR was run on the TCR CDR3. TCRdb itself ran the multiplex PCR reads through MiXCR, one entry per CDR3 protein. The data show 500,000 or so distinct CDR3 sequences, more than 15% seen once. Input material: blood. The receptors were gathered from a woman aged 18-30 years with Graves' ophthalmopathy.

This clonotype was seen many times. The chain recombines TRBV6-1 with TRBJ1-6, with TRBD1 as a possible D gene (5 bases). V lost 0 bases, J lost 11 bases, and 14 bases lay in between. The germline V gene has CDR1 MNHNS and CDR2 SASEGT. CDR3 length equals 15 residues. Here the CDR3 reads CASSEAGTLQAPLHF. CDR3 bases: TGTGCCAGCAGTGAAGCGGGGACCCTCCAGGCACCCCTCCACTTT.

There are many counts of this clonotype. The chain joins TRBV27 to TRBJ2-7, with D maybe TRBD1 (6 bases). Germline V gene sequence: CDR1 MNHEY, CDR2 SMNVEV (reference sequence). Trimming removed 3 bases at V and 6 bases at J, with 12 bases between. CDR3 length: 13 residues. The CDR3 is CASSFQGSGEQYF. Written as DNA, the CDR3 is TGTGCCAGCAGTTTTCAGGGGTCCGGCGAGCAGTACTTC.

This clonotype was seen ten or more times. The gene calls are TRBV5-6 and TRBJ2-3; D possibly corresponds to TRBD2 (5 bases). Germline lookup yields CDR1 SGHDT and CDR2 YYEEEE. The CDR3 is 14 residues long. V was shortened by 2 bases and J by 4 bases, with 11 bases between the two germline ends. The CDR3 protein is CASSFVGASDTQYF. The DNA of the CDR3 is TGTGCCAGCAGCTTCGTGGGAGCTTCAGATACGCAGTATTTT. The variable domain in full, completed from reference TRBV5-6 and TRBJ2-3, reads DAGVTQSPTHLIKTRGQQVTLRCSPKSGHDTVSWYQQALGQGPQFIFQYYEEEERQRGNFPDRFSGHQFPNYSSELNVNALLLGDSALYLCASSFVGASDTQYFGPGTRLTVL.